This T cell receptor beta chain was observed in a study of identical twins. This clonotype was recorded at least ten times. Its antigen is still unknown. A universal primer site was added by template switching, and unique molecular identifiers were carried by the cDNA. TCRdb re-called the 5' RACE reads with MiXCR, one entry per CDR3 protein. The sample has 250,000 or so distinct CDR3 sequences, about 12% seen once. Whole-study findings and limits: Possibly, invariant MAIT and iNKT cells partly confounded zero-insertion analyses. Instead of following the same donors, the conclusions were based on cross-sectional statistical analysis. Sequences that were beta out-of-frame showed weaker excess twin sharing.

The sample also formed part of further work on yellow fever vaccine responses in identical twins.

This clonotype was sampled from a woman between 18 and 29 years old in good health. Sequencing was done on a sample of memory (CD45RO+) T cells sorted from blood.

DNA of the CDR3: TGCAGTGCTAGTAGGGCAGGATTCTACAATGAGCAGTTCTTC. Translating gives CSASRAGFYNEQFF. V usage is TRBV20-1 and J usage is TRBJ2-1, with D uncertain. V lost 3 bases and J 3 bases, leaving 12 bases between the germline ends. The germline CDR1 and CDR2 sequences are DFQATT and SNEGSKA (reference sequence). The CDR3 length is 14 residues.